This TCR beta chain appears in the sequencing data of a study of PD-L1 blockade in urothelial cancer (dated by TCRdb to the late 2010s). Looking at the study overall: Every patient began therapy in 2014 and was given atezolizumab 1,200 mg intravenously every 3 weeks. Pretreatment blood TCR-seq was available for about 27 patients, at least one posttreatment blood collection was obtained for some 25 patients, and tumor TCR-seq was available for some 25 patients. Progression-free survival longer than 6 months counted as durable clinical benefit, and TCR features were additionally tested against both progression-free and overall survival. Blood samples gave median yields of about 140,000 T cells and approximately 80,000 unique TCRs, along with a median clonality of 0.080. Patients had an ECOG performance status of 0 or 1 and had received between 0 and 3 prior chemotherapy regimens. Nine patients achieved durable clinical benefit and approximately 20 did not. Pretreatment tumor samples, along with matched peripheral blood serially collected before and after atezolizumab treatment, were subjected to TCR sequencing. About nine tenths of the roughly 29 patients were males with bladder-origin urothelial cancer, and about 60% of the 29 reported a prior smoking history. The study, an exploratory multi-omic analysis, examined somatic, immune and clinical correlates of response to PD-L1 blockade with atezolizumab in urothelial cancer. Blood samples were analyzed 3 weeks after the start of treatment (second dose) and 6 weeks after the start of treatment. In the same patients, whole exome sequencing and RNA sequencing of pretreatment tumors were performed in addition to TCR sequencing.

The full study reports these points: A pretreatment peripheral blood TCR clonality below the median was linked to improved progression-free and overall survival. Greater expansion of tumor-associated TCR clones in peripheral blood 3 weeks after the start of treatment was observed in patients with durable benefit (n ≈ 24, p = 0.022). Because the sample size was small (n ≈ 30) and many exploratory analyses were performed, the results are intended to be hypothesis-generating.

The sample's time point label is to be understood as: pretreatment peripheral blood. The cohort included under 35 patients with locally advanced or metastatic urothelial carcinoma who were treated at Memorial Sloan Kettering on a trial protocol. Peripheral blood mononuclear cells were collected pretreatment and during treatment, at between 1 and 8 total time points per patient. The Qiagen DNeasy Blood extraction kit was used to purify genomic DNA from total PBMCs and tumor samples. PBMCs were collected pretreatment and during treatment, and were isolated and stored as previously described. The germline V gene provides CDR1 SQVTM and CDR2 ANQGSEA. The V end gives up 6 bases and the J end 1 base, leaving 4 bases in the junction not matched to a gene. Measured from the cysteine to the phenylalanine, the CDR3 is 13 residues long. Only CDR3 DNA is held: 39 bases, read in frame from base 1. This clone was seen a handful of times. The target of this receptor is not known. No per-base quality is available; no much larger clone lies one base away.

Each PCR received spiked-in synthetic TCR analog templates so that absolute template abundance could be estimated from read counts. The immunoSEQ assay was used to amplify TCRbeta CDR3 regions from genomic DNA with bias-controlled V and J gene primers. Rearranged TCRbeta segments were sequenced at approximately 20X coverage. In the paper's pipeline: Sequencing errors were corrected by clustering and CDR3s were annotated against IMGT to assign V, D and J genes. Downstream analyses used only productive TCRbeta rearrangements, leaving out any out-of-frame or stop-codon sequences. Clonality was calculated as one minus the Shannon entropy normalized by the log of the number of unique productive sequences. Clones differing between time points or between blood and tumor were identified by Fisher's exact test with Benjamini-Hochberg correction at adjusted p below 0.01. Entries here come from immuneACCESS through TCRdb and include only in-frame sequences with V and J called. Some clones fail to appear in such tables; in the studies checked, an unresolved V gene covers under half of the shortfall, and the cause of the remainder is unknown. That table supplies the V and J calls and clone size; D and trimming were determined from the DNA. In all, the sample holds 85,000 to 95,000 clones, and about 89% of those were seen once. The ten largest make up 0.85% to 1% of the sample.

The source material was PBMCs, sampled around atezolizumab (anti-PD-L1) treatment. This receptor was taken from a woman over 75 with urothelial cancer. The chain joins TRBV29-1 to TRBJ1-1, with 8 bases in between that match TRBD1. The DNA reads TGCAGCGTGGATGGGACAGGGAACACTGAAGCTTTCTTT. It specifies CSVDGTGNTEAFF. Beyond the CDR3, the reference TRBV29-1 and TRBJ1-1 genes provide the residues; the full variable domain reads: SAVISQKPSRDICQRGTSLTIQCQVDSQVTMMFWYRQQPGQSLTLIATANQGSEATYESGFVIDKFPISRPNLTFSTLTVSNMSPEDSSIYLCSVDGTGNTEAFFGQGTRLTVV.